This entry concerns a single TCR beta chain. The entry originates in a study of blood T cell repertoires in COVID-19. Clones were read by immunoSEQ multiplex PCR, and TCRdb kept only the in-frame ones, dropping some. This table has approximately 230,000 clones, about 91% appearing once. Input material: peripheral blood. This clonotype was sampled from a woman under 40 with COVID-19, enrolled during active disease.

The CDR3 loop reads CASSRALTDTYEQYF. In DNA form, the CDR3 reads TGTGCCAGCTCACGCGCATTGACTGATACCTACGAGCAGTACTTC. The chain combines TRBV18 with TRBJ2-7; D is undetermined. Germline loops: CDR1 KGHSH, CDR2 LQKENI. Trimming removed 4 bases at V and 2 bases at J, with 15 bases between. This CDR3 has 15 residues.